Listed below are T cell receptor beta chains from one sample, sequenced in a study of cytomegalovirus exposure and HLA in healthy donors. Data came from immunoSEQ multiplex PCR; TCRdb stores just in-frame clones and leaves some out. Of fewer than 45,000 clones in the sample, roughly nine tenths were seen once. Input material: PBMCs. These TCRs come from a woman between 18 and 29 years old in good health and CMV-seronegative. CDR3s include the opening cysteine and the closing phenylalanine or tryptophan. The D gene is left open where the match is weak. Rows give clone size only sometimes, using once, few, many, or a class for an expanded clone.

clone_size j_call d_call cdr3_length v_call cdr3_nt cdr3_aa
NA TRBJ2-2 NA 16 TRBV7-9 TGTGCCAGCAGCTTACCCCCAGCGGCGTACACCGGAGAGCTGTTTTTT CASSLPPAAYTGELFF
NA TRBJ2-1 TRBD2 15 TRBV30 TGTGCCTGGAGTCGAACTAGCGGGAGTTACAATGAGCAGTTCTTC CAWSRTSGSYNEQFF
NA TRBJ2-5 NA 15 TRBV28 TGTGCCAGCAGCTTAGCAGGGGGGAACCAAGAGACCCAGTACTTC CASSLAGGNQETQYF
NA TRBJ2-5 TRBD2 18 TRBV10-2 TGCGCCAGCACCGACGGACTAGCGGGAGGGATACTACAAGAGACCCAGTACTTC CASTDGLAGGILQETQYF
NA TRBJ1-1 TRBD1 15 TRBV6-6 TGTGCCAGCAGTTTTAAAGAGGGGGCCATCACTGAAGCTTTCTTT CASSFKEGAITEAFF
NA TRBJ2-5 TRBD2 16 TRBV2 TGTGCCAGCAGTGAATTGGGGGGGATGGGTTTTGAGACCCAGTACTTC CASSELGGMGFETQYF
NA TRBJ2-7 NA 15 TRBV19 TGTGCCAGTAGTCTAACTCGGGACACAGGCTACGAGCAGTACTTC CASSLTRDTGYEQYF
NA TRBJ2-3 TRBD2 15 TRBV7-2 TGTGCCAGCAGCCAAGGTAGCGGGGGCATAGATACGCAGTATTTT CASSQGSGGIDTQYF
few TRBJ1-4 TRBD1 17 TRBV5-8 TGTGCCAGCAGCCCGGGACAGGGGGTAGCAACTAATGAAAAACTGTTTTTT CASSPGQGVATNEKLFF
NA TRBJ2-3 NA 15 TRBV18 TGTGCCAGCTCACCTGGGACTGGTAGCGCGGATACGCAGTATTTT CASSPGTGSADTQYF
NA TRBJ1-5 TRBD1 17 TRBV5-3 TGTGCCAGAAGCTCGAGGACAGGGGAGAATAGCAATCAGTCCCAGCATTTT CARSSRTGENSNQSQHF
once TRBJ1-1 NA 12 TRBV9 TGTGCCAGCAGCGTAGCCGGCACTGAAGCTTTCTTT CASSVAGTEAFF
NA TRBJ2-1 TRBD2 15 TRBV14 TGTGCCAGCAGCCGCAGTAGCGGGACCTACAATGAGCAGTTCTTC CASSRSSGTYNEQFF
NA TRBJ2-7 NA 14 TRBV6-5 TGTGCCAGCAGTTACGACACCTCTCTCTACGAGCAGTACTTC CASSYDTSLYEQYF
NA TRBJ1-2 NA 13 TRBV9 TGTGCCAGCAGCGTAAGGACAGACGATGGCTACACCTTC CASSVRTDDGYTF
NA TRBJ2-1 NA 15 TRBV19 TGTGCCAGTAGCGGCAGGGGGCCTCGGGGCGGGAGGGTATTCTTC CASSGRGPRGGRVFF
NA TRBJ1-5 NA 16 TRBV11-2 TGTGCCAGCAGCCCGAGTGATCAAGATAGCAATCAGCCCCAGCATTTT CASSPSDQDSNQPQHF
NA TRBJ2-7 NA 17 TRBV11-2 TGTGCCAGCAGCTTGGATTCCGGACAGACTTTTACCTACGAGCAGTACTTC CASSLDSGQTFTYEQYF
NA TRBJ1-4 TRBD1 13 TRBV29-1 TGCAGCGCTCTGGGACAGGCTAATGAAAAACTGTTTTTT CSALGQANEKLFF
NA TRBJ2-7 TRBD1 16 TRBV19 TGTGCCAGTAGTATAAGTAGACAGGGGGCCACCTACGAGCAGTACTTC CASSISRQGATYEQYF
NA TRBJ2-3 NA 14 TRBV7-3 TGTGCCAGCAGCTTAATGGGGGAGGCAGATACGCAGTATTTT CASSLMGEADTQYF
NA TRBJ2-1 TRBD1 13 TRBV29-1 TGCAGCACCGATGACAGGGTGATTGATGAGCAGTTCTTC CSTDDRVIDEQFF
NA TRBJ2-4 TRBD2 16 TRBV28 TGTGCCAGCAGTAAGCCGGGACTAGCGGCCAAAAACATTCAGTACTTC CASSKPGLAAKNIQYF
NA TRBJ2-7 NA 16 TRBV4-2 TGTGCCAGCAGCCAAAGTTTTCAGAGGGAGAGGCTCGAGCAGTACTTC CASSQSFQRERLEQYF
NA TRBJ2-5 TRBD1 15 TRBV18 TGTGCCAGCTCAGACACAGGGGCCGGTAAAGAGACCCAGTACTTC CASSDTGAGKETQYF
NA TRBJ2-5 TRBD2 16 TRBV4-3 TGCGCCAGCAGCCAAGATTACCGGGAGGCCTCGGAGACCCAGTACTTC CASSQDYREASETQYF
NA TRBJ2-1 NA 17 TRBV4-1 TGCGCCAGCAGCCAAGGTCCAGCGGGACACTCCTACAATGAGCAGTTCTTC CASSQGPAGHSYNEQFF
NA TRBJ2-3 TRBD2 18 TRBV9 TGTGCCAGCAGCGTAGTAAGTCTGGAGCGGGAGTTCACAGATACGCAGTATTTT CASSVVSLEREFTDTQYF
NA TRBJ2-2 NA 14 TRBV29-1 TGCAGCGTTGAAGGGCTAGACGACACCGGGGAGCTGTTTTTT CSVEGLDDTGELFF
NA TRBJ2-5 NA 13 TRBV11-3 TGTGCCAGCAGTCGAATGAGCCAAGAGACCCAGTACTTC CASSRMSQETQYF
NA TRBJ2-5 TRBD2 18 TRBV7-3 TGTGCCAGCAGCCCGAAACAGGGACTAGCGGTTTACCGGGAGACCCAGTACTTC CASSPKQGLAVYRETQYF
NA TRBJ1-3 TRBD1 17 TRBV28 TGTGCCAGCAGTTTATTTACCGGGACAGACTCTGGAAACACCATATATTTT CASSLFTGTDSGNTIYF
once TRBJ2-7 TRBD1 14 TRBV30 TGTGCCTGGAGTAGGGGGCAGGGGGTCTACGAGCAGTACTTC CAWSRGQGVYEQYF
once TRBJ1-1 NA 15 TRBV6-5 TGTGCCAGCAGTTACTGGCCTGTCTCGGGGACTGAAGCTTTCTTT CASSYWPVSGTEAFF
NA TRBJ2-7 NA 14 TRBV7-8 TGTGCCAGCAGCTTCGGGACTTATGCCTACGAGCAGTACTTC CASSFGTYAYEQYF
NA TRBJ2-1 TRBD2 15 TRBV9 TGTGCCAGCAGCTTGGCTAGCGGGAACTACAATGAGCAGTTCTTC CASSLASGNYNEQFF
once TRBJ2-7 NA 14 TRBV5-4 TGTGCCAGCAGGTTGGACAGTGGTTCCGACGAGCAGTACTTC CASRLDSGSDEQYF
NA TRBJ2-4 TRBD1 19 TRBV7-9 TGTGCCAGCAGTTACCGGGACAGGACCACCCTCGGAGCCAAAAACATTCAGTACTTC CASSYRDRTTLGAKNIQYF
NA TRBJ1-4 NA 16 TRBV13 TGTGCCAGCAGCTTAGGAGGGGCGCGAATGGAATCCCGACTGTTTTTT CASSLGGARMESRLFF
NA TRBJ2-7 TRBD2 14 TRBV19 TGTGCCAGCAGCGCGGGAGGAGGTTCGGGCGAGCAGTACTTC CASSAGGGSGEQYF
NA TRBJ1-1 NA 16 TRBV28 TGTGCCAGCAGCTCGGGAAGCCCATTCATGAACACTGAAGCTTTCTTT CASSSGSPFMNTEAFF
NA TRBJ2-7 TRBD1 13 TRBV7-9 TGTGCCAGCAGCTCCGGGACAGGGGACGAGCAGTACTTC CASSSGTGDEQYF
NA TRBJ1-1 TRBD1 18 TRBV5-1 TGCGCCAGCAGCTTTCGGGGATTTCCGGGACAGGGATTAACTGAAGCTTTCTTT CASSFRGFPGQGLTEAFF
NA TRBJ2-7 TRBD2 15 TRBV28 TGTGCCAGTATAGATTCACCGGGACTAGCCTACGAGCAGTACTTC CASIDSPGLAYEQYF
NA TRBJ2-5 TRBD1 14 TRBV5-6 TGTGCCAGCAGCTTAACAGGGGGAAGGGAGACCCAGTACTTC CASSLTGGRETQYF
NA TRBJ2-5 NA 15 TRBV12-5 TGTGCTAGTGGTTTGGGGCAGTCCCCCCAAGAGACCCAGTACTTC CASGLGQSPQETQYF
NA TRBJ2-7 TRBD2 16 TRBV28 TGTGCCAGCACCGGGACTAGCGGGAGTTACTCCTACGAGCAGTACTTC CASTGTSGSYSYEQYF
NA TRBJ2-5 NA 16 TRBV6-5 TGTGCCAGCAGTTACTCGAAGGGGGTATGGGGAGAGACCCAGTACTTC CASSYSKGVWGETQYF
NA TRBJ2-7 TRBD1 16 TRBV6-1 TGTGCCAGCAGTGAAATTTGGGGGACAGGGCAAAGCGAGCAGTACTTC CASSEIWGTGQSEQYF
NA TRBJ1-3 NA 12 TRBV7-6 TGTGCCAGCAGCCTGCAGGGAAACACCATATATTTT CASSLQGNTIYF
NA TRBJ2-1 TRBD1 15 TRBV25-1 TGTGCCAGCGGAACCCGGGACAGGGCCTACAATGAGCAGTTCTTC CASGTRDRAYNEQFF